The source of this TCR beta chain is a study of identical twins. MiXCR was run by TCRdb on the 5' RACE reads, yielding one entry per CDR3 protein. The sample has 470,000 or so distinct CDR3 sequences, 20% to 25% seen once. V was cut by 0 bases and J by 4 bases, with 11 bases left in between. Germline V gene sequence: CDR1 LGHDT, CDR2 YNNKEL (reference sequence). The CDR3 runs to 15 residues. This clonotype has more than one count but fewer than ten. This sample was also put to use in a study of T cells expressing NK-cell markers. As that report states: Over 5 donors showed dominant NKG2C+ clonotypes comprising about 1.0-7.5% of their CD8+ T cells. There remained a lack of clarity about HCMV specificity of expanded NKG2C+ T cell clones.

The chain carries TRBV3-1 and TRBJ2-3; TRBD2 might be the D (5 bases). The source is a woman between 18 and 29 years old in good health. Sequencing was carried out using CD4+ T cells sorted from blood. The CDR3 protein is CASSQDILAPDTQYF. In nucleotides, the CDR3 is TGTGCCAGCAGCCAAGATATCCTAGCCCCAGATACGCAGTATTTT.